The 13 T cell receptor beta chains presented below share a single source sample, sequenced in a study of T-cell reconstitution after alpha-beta-depleted transplantation in children. The library targeted TCRbeta and was prepared with unique molecular identifiers. TCRdb processed the PCR reads anew with MiXCR; each CDR3 protein has one entry. The sample has about 210,000 distinct CDR3 sequences, under 20% seen once; the top ten hold around 45%. Sequencing used PBMCs, mostly from graft donor cells, obtained 360 days after TCRalphabeta/CD19-depleted stem cell transplant. These receptors all come from a male patient aged 2 to 10 who had a stem cell transplant for acute lymphoblastic leukemia, so the T cells may come from the graft donor.

This clonotype was seen only a few times. The V and J genes are TRBV3-1 and TRBJ2-7; D perhaps matches TRBD1 (5 bases). CDR1 and CDR2 from the germline V gene are LGHDT and YNNKEL (reference sequence). V was pared by 11 bases and J by 4 bases, with 27 bases between. CDR3 length: 16 amino acids. In nucleotides, the CDR3 is TGTGCCTCCACCCAAGAAGGGGATGGAATAAATTACGAGCAGTACTTC. This sequence encodes CASTQEGDGINYEQYF.

The chain has TRBV4-2 and TRBJ2-5, with TRBD2 matching over 13 bases. CDR3 length: 18 residues. The J segment lost 5 bases and the V segment lost 3 bases, leaving 12 bases of the junction unmatched. Germline-derived CDR1 and CDR2 are LGHNA and YNFKEQ. CDR3 DNA: TGTGCCAGCAGCCATACACTAGCGGGGGGGAGTTTTGGGGAGACCCAGTACTTC. Its protein is CASSHTLAGGSFGETQYF.

This clonotype was recorded many times. The chain links TRBV7-9 to TRBJ2-3; no firm D call. Trimming removed 2 bases at V and 1 base at J, with 10 bases between. The CDR3 is 15 amino acids. Germline V gives CDR1 SEHNR, CDR2 FQNEAQ (reference sequence). CDR3: CASSLPRGGTDTQYF. The CDR3 nucleotides read TGTGCCAGCAGCTTACCAAGAGGCGGCACAGATACGCAGTATTTT.

The chain joins TRBV5-6 to TRBJ2-5; no reliable D call. The CDR3 covers 13 residues. The germline V gene encodes CDR1 SGHDT and CDR2 YYEEEE. V was clipped by 4 bases and J by 2 bases, with 9 bases between them. The CDR3 DNA reads as TGTGCCAGCAGCCCAACCGAGCAAGAGACCCAGTACTTC. Protein sequence: CASSPTEQETQYF.

The V call is TRBV7-8, the J call TRBJ1-5; the D is unclear. V shed 2 bases and J shed 4 bases, with 15 bases lying between them. This CDR3 has 16 residues. Germline CDR1 is SGHVS and CDR2 is FQNEAQ. CDR3 residues: CASSLKGQVNNQPQHF. CDR3 sequence (DNA): TGTGCCAGCAGCTTAAAGGGCCAGGTCAATAATCAGCCCCAGCATTTT. Combining the CDR3 with reference TRBV7-8 and TRBJ1-5 gives the whole variable domain GAGVSQSPRYKVAKRGQDVALRCDPISGHVSLFWYQQALGQGPEFLTYFQNEAQLDKSGLPSDRFFAERPEGSVSTLKIQRTQQEDSAVYLCASSLKGQVNNQPQHFGDGTRLSIL.

This clonotype was counted a few times. The rearrangement joins TRBV4-3 to TRBJ2-5; weak D call: TRBD1 (5 bases). The CDR3 loop spans 14 amino acids. In germline, CDR1 is LGHNA, CDR2 YSLEER. V dropped 0 bases and J dropped 7 bases, with 12 bases sitting between them. The CDR3 sequence is CASSQESRGGTQYF. The CDR3 DNA reads as TGCGCCAGCAGCCAAGAAAGTAGGGGTGGGACCCAGTACTTC.

The chain recombines TRBV6-5 with TRBJ2-2; perhaps TRBD2 as D (7 bases). The CDR3 length is 15 residues. V lost 3 bases to trimming and J lost 7 bases, with 15 bases between them. Germline CDR1 reads MNHEY; CDR2 reads SVGAGI. CDR3 region: CASSYEGGSGGELFF. In DNA, the CDR3 is TGTGCCAGCAGTTATGAGGGGGGGTCAGGCGGGGAGCTGTTTTTT.

The V call is TRBV9, the J call TRBJ2-3; a weak D match, TRBD2 (6 bases). Germline V gives CDR1 SGDLS, CDR2 YYNGEE. The CDR3 has 16 amino acids. Trimming pared 0 bases from V and 4 bases from J, leaving 15 bases between. The CDR3 protein is CASSVESGGAADTQYF. The CDR3 nucleotides read TGTGCCAGCAGCGTAGAATCCGGGGGAGCGGCAGATACGCAGTATTTT.

This clonotype was recorded many times. The chain recombines TRBV12-3 or TRBV12-4 with TRBJ2-2, with unresolved D. The germline V and J ends were trimmed by 3 bases and 3 bases, with 5 bases remaining between them. This CDR3 contains 13 residues. The CDR3 protein is CASSFDDTGELFF. In DNA form, the CDR3 reads TGTGCCAGCAGTTTTGACGACACCGGGGAGCTGTTTTTT.

In this sample, this clonotype turned up a few times. The V gene is TRBV15, the J gene TRBJ1-5; 10 bases fit TRBD1. J lost 4 bases, V lost 0 bases, and 0 bases had no gene match. From germline, CDR1 is LNHNV and CDR2 YYDKDF (reference sequence). The CDR3 extends over 15 amino acids. In DNA form, the CDR3 reads TGTGCCACCAGCAGAGAGGACAGGGGGAATCAGCCCCAGCATTTT. It codes for CATSREDRGNQPQHF.

This clonotype was recorded a few times. This chain uses TRBV29-1 with TRBJ2-1; 9 bases agree with TRBD1. V shed 7 bases, J shed 7 bases, and the junction held 23 bases outside the gene matches. This CDR3 region has 18 residues. CDR1 is SQVTM and CDR2 is ANQGSEA in the germline V gene. The CDR3 protein is CSAFWLGPDRGAVNEQFF. DNA of the CDR3: TGCAGCGCTTTCTGGTTGGGCCCAGACAGGGGGGCGGTAAATGAGCAGTTCTTC.

This clonotype came up a few times. The chain employs TRBV12-3 or TRBV12-4 and TRBJ2-1; no reliable D call. This CDR3 is built from 12 residues. Trimming stripped 6 bases from V and 6 bases from J, with 9 bases between. The CDR3 nucleotides are TGTGCCAGCAGCCCCCCGGCCAATGAGCAGTTCTTC. Translation: CASSPPANEQFF.

In this sample, this clonotype turned up a few times. The chain has TRBV4-3 and TRBJ2-3; D might be TRBD1 (5 bases). Per the germline V gene, CDR1 is LGHNA and CDR2 is YSLEER. Trimming left V 4 bases short and J 2 bases short, with 13 bases between. CDR3 length: 15 amino acids. The CDR3 loop reads CASSPQGMITDTQYF. The DNA of the CDR3 is TGCGCCAGCAGCCCTCAGGGCATGATCACAGATACGCAGTATTTT.